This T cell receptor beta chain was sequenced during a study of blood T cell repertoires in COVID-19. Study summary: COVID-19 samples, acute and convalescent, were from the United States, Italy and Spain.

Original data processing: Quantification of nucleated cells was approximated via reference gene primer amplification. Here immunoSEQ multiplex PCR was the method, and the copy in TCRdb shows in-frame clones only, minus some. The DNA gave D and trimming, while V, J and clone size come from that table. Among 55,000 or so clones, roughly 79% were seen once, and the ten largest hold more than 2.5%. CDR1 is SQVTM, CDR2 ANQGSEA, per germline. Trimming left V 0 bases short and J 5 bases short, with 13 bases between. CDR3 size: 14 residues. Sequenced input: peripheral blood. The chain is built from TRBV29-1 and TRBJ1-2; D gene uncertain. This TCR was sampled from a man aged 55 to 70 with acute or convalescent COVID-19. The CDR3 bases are TGCAGCGTTGAAGATGGGGTAAGAGGGTATGGCTACACCTTC. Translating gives CSVEDGVRGYGYTF.